This is a list of T cell receptor beta chains from one sample in a study of shared clonotypes between healthy human individuals. Here immunoSEQ multiplex PCR was the method, and the copy in TCRdb shows in-frame clones only, minus some. There are about 2 million clones in the sample; 90% to 95% occur only once, and 0.13% lies in the top ten. Source material: naive CD4+ T cells sorted from blood. These receptors originate from a man younger than 35 in good health. Both conserved end residues are trimmed from each CDR3.

V gene	J gene	CDR3 protein
TRBV30	TRBJ1-1	AWSSKLNTEAF
TRBV7-2	TRBJ1-4	ASSSRTTNEKLF
TRBV27	TRBJ2-3	ASSLWRGSTDTQY
TRBV5-4	TRBJ1-1	ASSFYDQNTEAF
TRBV6-1	TRBJ1-1	ASSGRVMNTEAF
TRBV10-1	TRBJ2-7	ASSPGAHEQY
TRBV19	TRBJ2-1	ASTHGSGNEQF
TRBV5-6	TRBJ2-1	ASNPRAGGYFSSYNEQF
TRBV6-6	TRBJ2-7	ASSYEWGRPYEQY
TRBV2	TRBJ1-1	ASSAQGSILNTEAF
TRBV29-1	TRBJ1-3	SVALDSGNTIY
TRBV7-9	TRBJ2-7	ASSRQGSNEQY
TRBV6-1	TRBJ1-2	ASSERAGYGYT